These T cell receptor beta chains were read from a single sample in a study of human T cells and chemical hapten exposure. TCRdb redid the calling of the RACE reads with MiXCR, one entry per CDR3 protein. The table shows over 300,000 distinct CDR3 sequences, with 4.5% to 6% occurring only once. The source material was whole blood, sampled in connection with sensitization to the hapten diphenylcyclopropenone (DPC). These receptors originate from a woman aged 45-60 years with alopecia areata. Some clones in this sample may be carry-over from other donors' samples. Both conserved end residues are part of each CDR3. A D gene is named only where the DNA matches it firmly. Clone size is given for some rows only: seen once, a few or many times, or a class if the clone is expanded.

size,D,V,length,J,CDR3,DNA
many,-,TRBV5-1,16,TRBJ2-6,CASSLAETSGANVLTF,TGCGCCAGCAGCTTGGCCGAGACTTCTGGGGCCAACGTCCTGACTTTC
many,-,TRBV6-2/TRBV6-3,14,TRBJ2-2,CASSIAQNTGELFF,TGTGCCAGCAGTATTGCCCAGAACACCGGGGAGCTGTTTTTT
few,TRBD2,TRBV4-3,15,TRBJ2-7,CASSQDSSGSSVQYF,TGCGCCAGCAGCCAAGATTCGAGCGGGAGTAGCGTGCAGTACTTC
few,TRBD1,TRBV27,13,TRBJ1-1,CATMGQGVLRAFF,TGTGCCACCATGGGACAGGGGGTACTTAGAGCTTTCTTT
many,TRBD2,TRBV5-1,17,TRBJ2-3,CASREREGPLLADTQYF,TGCGCCAGCAGGGAGCGGGAGGGCCCACTCCTCGCGGATACGCAGTATTTT
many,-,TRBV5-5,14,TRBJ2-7,CASSFGPSSSEQYF,TGTGCCAGCAGCTTCGGCCCTTCTAGTAGCGAGCAGTACTTC
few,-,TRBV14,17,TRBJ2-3,CASSRRLPRGSTDTQYF,TGTGCCAGCAGCCGCCGTCTACCCCGGGGGAGCACAGATACGCAGTATTTT
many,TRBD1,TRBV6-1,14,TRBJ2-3,CASQRTGHTDTQYF,TGTGCCAGCCAGAGGACAGGGCACACAGATACGCAGTATTTT
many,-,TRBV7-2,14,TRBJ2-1,CASSSTSARREQFF,TGTGCCAGCAGCTCTACCTCCGCGCGCCGGGAGCAGTTCTTC
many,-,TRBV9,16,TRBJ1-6,CASSADPGKGGSPLHF,TGTGCCAGCAGCGCGGACCCGGGCAAAGGGGGATCACCCCTCCACTTT
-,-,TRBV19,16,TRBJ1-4,CASSIDPGPPGEKLFF,TGTGCCAGTAGTATAGATCCGGGCCCCCCGGGGGAAAAACTGTTTTTT
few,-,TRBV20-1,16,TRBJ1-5,CSARDVRGGSNQPQHF,TGCAGTGCTAGAGATGTCCGAGGAGGGAGCAATCAGCCCCAGCATTTT
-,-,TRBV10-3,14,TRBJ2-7,CAIKAGGSSYEQYF,TGTGCCATCAAGGCGGGCGGCAGCTCCTACGAGCAGTACTTC
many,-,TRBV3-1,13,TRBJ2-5,CASSRGIQETQYF,TGTGCCAGCAGCCGCGGGATCCAAGAGACCCAGTACTTC
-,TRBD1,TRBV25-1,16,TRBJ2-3,CASSEYRGLAPDTQYF,TGTGCCAGCAGTGAATATAGGGGGCTTGCACCAGATACGCAGTATTTT
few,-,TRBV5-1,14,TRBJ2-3,CASSNGQDTDTQYF,TGCGCCAGCAGCAACGGACAAGACACAGATACGCAGTATTTT
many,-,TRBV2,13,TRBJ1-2,CASSPGTTRGYTF,TGTGCCAGCAGTCCCGGGACGACGCGCGGCTACACCTTC
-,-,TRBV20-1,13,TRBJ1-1,CSARAGRETEAFF,TGCAGTGCTAGAGCAGGCAGGGAAACTGAAGCTTTCTTT
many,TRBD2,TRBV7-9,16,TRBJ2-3,CASSFLAGGPPDTQYF,TGTGCCAGCAGCTTTCTAGCGGGGGGGCCCCCAGATACGCAGTATTTT
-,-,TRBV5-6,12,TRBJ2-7,CASSLIASEQYF,TGTGCCAGCAGCCTCATCGCGTCCGAGCAGTACTTC
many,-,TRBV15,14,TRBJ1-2,CATSRAEGVYGYTF,TGTGCCACCAGCAGAGCTGAAGGGGTCTATGGCTACACCTTC
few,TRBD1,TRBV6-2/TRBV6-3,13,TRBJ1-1,CASRTGAYTEAFF,TGTGCCAGTAGGACAGGGGCTTACACTGAAGCTTTCTTT
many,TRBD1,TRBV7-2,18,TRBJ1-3,CASSLGVGQGAWGNTIYF,TGTGCCAGCAGCTTAGGTGTCGGACAGGGGGCGTGGGGAAACACCATATATTTT
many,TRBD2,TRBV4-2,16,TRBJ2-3,CASSQDGLAGTDTQYF,TGTGCCAGCAGCCAAGACGGGCTAGCGGGGACAGATACGCAGTATTTT
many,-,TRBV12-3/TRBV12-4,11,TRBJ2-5,CASSSAETQYF,TGTGCCAGCAGTTCCGCAGAGACCCAGTACTTC